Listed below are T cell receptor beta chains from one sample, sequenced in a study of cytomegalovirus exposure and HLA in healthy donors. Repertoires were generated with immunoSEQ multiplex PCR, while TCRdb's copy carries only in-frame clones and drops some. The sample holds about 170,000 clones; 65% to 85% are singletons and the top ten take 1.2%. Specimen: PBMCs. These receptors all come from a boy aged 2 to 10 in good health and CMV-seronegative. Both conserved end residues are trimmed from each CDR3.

cdr3_aa: ATKDGLNTEAF
cdr3_length: 11
v_call: TRBV15
j_call: TRBJ1-1

cdr3_aa: ASSGTSGVIYNEQF
cdr3_length: 14
v_call: TRBV2
j_call: TRBJ2-1

cdr3_aa: ASSPERPDRSNGYT
cdr3_length: 14
v_call: TRBV7-9
j_call: TRBJ1-2

cdr3_aa: ASSESASTSDNEQF
cdr3_length: 14
v_call: TRBV10-1
j_call: TRBJ2-1

cdr3_aa: ASSSPAGGYT
cdr3_length: 10
v_call: TRBV7-9
j_call: TRBJ1-2

cdr3_aa: ASSTTGGRQPQH
cdr3_length: 12
v_call: TRBV19
j_call: TRBJ1-5

cdr3_aa: ASSPGQPPTDTQY
cdr3_length: 13
v_call: TRBV6-5
j_call: TRBJ2-3

cdr3_aa: SVEAGEETQY
cdr3_length: 10
v_call: TRBV29-1
j_call: TRBJ2-5

cdr3_aa: ASSLDRGRGYT
cdr3_length: 11
v_call: TRBV27
j_call: TRBJ1-2

cdr3_aa: ASSLWLGGETQY
cdr3_length: 12
v_call: TRBV5-5
j_call: TRBJ2-5

cdr3_aa: ASSVADGPLYEQY
cdr3_length: 13
v_call: TRBV9
j_call: TRBJ2-7

cdr3_aa: ASNDGGYT
cdr3_length: 8
v_call: TRBV6-5
j_call: TRBJ1-2

cdr3_aa: ASGGLVPNEQF
cdr3_length: 11
v_call: TRBV6-6
j_call: TRBJ2-1

cdr3_aa: ATELGAYEQY
cdr3_length: 10
v_call: TRBV27
j_call: TRBJ2-7

cdr3_aa: ASSYRRVSYGYT
cdr3_length: 12
v_call: TRBV6-5
j_call: TRBJ1-2

cdr3_aa: ASSIQENYEQY
cdr3_length: 11
v_call: TRBV6-5
j_call: TRBJ2-7

cdr3_aa: ASKLAGAAGDTQY
cdr3_length: 13
v_call: TRBV6-5
j_call: TRBJ2-3

cdr3_aa: AISEETAKDTEAF
cdr3_length: 13
v_call: TRBV10-3
j_call: TRBJ1-1

cdr3_aa: ASSQDKRATNTEAF
cdr3_length: 14
v_call: TRBV4-3
j_call: TRBJ1-1

cdr3_aa: ASSPIAEPTYEQF
cdr3_length: 13
v_call: TRBV18
j_call: TRBJ2-1

cdr3_aa: ASSRQLNTEAF
cdr3_length: 11
v_call: TRBV27
j_call: TRBJ1-1

cdr3_aa: ASSLGVWNTEAF
cdr3_length: 12
v_call: TRBV5-1
j_call: TRBJ1-1

cdr3_aa: ASSQVGTGIGTEAF
cdr3_length: 14
v_call: TRBV4-3
j_call: TRBJ1-1

cdr3_aa: ASTIRVSYNEQF
cdr3_length: 12
v_call: TRBV19
j_call: TRBJ2-1

cdr3_aa: ASSWTRDSTHYNEQF
cdr3_length: 15
v_call: TRBV5-1
j_call: TRBJ2-1

cdr3_aa: ASTQGRNTEAF
cdr3_length: 11
v_call: TRBV6-1
j_call: TRBJ1-1

cdr3_aa: ASTAGTGWSNYGYT
cdr3_length: 14
v_call: TRBV28
j_call: TRBJ1-2

cdr3_aa: ASSLGHPGFQETQY
cdr3_length: 14
v_call: TRBV5-1
j_call: TRBJ2-5

cdr3_aa: AWSRGGDTEAF
cdr3_length: 11
v_call: TRBV30
j_call: TRBJ1-1

cdr3_aa: ACDPGTKMQETQY
cdr3_length: 13
v_call: TRBV30
j_call: TRBJ2-5

cdr3_aa: ASSLELAGLNEQF
cdr3_length: 13
v_call: TRBV5-6
j_call: TRBJ2-1

cdr3_aa: ASSQQRERDTEAF
cdr3_length: 13
v_call: TRBV4-1
j_call: TRBJ1-1

cdr3_aa: ASSLPPGGSTEAF
cdr3_length: 13
v_call: TRBV7-8
j_call: TRBJ1-1